The 4 T cell receptor beta chains presented below share a single source sample, sequenced in a study of cytomegalovirus exposure and HLA in healthy donors. Researchers ran the PCR with 60 Vbeta and 13 Jbeta primers. The repertoire was sequenced with immunoSEQ multiplex PCR; TCRdb's copy has only in-frame clones and lacks some. The repertoire holds around 110,000 clones, with 81% as singletons. The sample was PBMCs. These receptors originate from a woman in her twenties or thirties in good health and CMV-seronegative.

The CDR3 sequence is CASSLRVRVANVLTF. The CDR3 nucleotides are TGCGCCAGCAGTCTCAGGGTCCGTGTGGCCAACGTCCTGACTTTC. V and J are TRBV10-1 and TRBJ2-6; TRBD1 is a possible D gene (5 bases). CDR1 is WNHNN and CDR2 is SYGVQD in the germline V gene (reference sequence). This CDR3 spans 15 amino acids. V gave up 5 bases and J gave up 6 bases, with 14 bases separating them.

V and J are TRBV4-1 and TRBJ2-3, with 14 bases matching TRBD2. Germline CDR1 and CDR2: MGHRA and YSYEKL. CDR3 length: 17 residues. Germline trimming cut 4 bases from V and 5 bases from J; bases unmatched to any gene: 8. CDR3 protein: CASSRLTSGRAEDTQYF. The CDR3 bases are TGCGCCAGCAGCCGCTTGACTAGCGGGAGGGCCGAAGATACGCAGTATTTT.

Concerning this clone: Other DNA sequences from this sample encode an identical CDR3 as well. The rearrangement uses TRBV2 and TRBJ2-7; D is uncertain. The CDR3 covers 11 residues. Looked up from germline, CDR1 is SNHLY and CDR2 is FYNNEI. V was shortened by 6 bases and J by 2 bases, with 5 bases between the two germline ends. The CDR3 coding sequence is TGTGCCAGCAGCGACACCTACGAGCAGTACTTC. Encoded protein: CASSDTYEQYF.

The chain uses TRBV7-9 and TRBJ2-7, with 11 nucleotides matching TRBD2. The CDR3 consists of 15 residues. V was clipped by 5 bases and J by 2 bases; unmatched bases: 5. Germline V gene lookup returns CDR1 SEHNR and CDR2 FQNEAQ (reference sequence). The CDR3 nucleotides read TGTGCCAGCAGCATGGGACTAGCGGTCCCCTACGAGCAGTACTTC. Protein sequence: CASSMGLAVPYEQYF.